A single sample is the source of the 11 T cell receptor beta chains below, sequenced in a study of T cells after yellow fever vaccination. TCRdb passed the 5' RACE reads through MiXCR, listing each CDR3 protein once. The sample carries roughly 68,000 distinct CDR3 sequences, just over 6.5% recorded once. Sequencing was performed on CD8+ T cells sorted from PBMCs, taken around 45 days after the first yellow fever vaccination. These receptors originate from a man between 18 and 35 years old who received the YFV17D yellow fever vaccine.

This clonotype appeared many times. The V gene is TRBV7-9, the J gene TRBJ2-2, with TRBD1 matching over 8 bases. This CDR3 spans 15 amino acids. Germline CDR1 reads SEHNR; CDR2 reads FQNEAQ (reference sequence). V was pared by 6 bases and J by 6 bases, with 9 bases of the junction left unmatched. For the CDR3, the DNA is TGTGCCAGCAGATTTGACAGGGGCCTACCCGGGGAGCTGTTTTTT. Residues: CASRFDRGLPGELFF.

In its sample, this clonotype was seen a few times. This chain links TRBV6-6 with TRBJ2-1; D is possibly TRBD2 (6 bases). The CDR3 is made up of 13 amino acids. The V gene's germline CDR1 is MNHNY and CDR2 SVGAGI (reference sequence). V was pared by 7 bases and J by 9 bases, with 16 bases between. CDR3 coding DNA: TGTGCCAGCACCTCAGCTAGCGTTGGTGAGCAGTTCTTC. Its translation: CASTSASVGEQFF.

The chain uses TRBV19 and TRBJ1-2; 9 nucleotides agree with TRBD1. The junction had 5 bases not matched to a gene; V was cut back by 8 bases and J by 4 bases. The CDR3 has 13 amino acids. Germline loops: CDR1 LNHDA, CDR2 SQIVND (reference sequence). CDR3 DNA sequence: TGTGCCAGTTGGGACAGGGAGCTCTATGGCTACACCTTC. It is translated as CASWDRELYGYTF.

This clonotype was detected many times. This chain uses TRBV29-1 with TRBJ2-7, with 9 bases matching TRBD1. From germline, CDR1 is SQVTM and CDR2 ANQGSEA. The CDR3 is made up of 12 amino acids. J was trimmed by 6 bases and V by 8 bases; bases with no gene match: 8. Here the CDR3 DNA reads TGCAGCTTCACACAGGGGGCTGTCGAGCAGTACTTC. It is translated as CSFTQGAVEQYF.

In its sample, this clonotype was seen many times. The rearrangement links TRBV15 to TRBJ2-4, with D possibly matching TRBD1 (5 bases). Trimming left V 1 base short and J 1 base short, with 5 bases between. Germline CDR1 LNHNV, CDR2 YYDKDF (reference sequence). CDR3 length: 14 amino acids. The CDR3 nucleotides read TGTGCCACCAGCAGAGGACAGGCCAAAAACATTCAGTACTTC. It translates to CATSRGQAKNIQYF.

The sample holds many counts of this clonotype. The chain recombines TRBV20-1 with TRBJ2-3, with 10 positions matching TRBD2. This CDR3 has 15 amino acids. With V trimmed by 3 bases and J by 2 bases, 5 bases remained unmatched. CDR1 and CDR2 from the germline V gene are DFQATT and SNEGSKA (reference sequence). This CDR3 reads CSARDLAGVTDTQYF. In nucleotides, the CDR3 is TGCAGTGCTAGGGATCTAGCGGGGGTCACAGATACGCAGTATTTT.

In its sample, this clonotype was seen many times. The chain links TRBV6-2 or TRBV6-3 to TRBJ2-5, with a possible D match to TRBD1 (6 bases). The germline V and J ends were trimmed by 0 bases and 1 base, with 12 bases remaining between them. This CDR3 comprises 16 residues. In germline, CDR1 is MNHEY, CDR2 SVGEGT. The CDR3 DNA is TGTGCCAGCAGTTACTCGGACAGCTTCGTCCAAGAGACCCAGTACTTC. Protein: CASSYSDSFVQETQYF.

This clonotype was picked up a small number of times. The DNA of the CDR3 is TGCGCCAGCAGCCAAGGTCCCGGGATGTCCTACAATGAGCAGTTCTTC. This sequence encodes CASSQGPGMSYNEQFF. This sequence joins TRBV4-1 and TRBJ2-1; TRBD2 might be the D (5 bases). Trimming removed 1 base at V and 1 base at J, with 11 bases between. Germline values: CDR1 MGHRA, CDR2 YSYEKL. The CDR3 contains 16 residues.

In its sample, this clonotype was seen once. V usage is TRBV24-1 and J usage is TRBJ2-1, with D possibly matching TRBD1 (6 bases). The CDR3 has 16 amino acids. V gave up 5 bases and J gave up 8 bases, with 21 bases separating them. CDR1 and CDR2 (germline): KGHDR, SFDVKD. CDR3 residues: CATSALRPARGHEQFF. The CDR3 region has the DNA TGTGCCACCAGTGCCCTGAGGCCCGCCAGGGGACATGAGCAGTTCTTC.

This chain joins TRBV19 and TRBJ1-1; D is unresolved. Trimming stripped 7 bases from V and 1 base from J, with 13 bases between. Per germline, CDR1 LNHDA and CDR2 SQIVND (reference sequence). The CDR3 totals 14 residues. CDR3 residues: CASTEAPPNTEAFF. As DNA, the CDR3 is TGTGCCAGTACGGAGGCGCCCCCGAACACTGAAGCTTTCTTT.

This clonotype was seen repeatedly, ten times or more. The chain recombines TRBV20-1 with TRBJ2-3, with 8 bases fitting TRBD2. V shed 0 bases and J 4 bases; nucleotides not matched to a gene: 3. Germline V gene lookup returns CDR1 DFQATT and CDR2 SNEGSKA (reference sequence). The CDR3 runs to 14 residues. CDR3 nucleotide sequence: TGCAGTGCTAGAGAAGGACTAGCAGCAGATACGCAGTATTTT. It specifies CSAREGLAADTQYF.